The source of this T cell receptor beta chain is a study of siplizumab effects on memory and regulatory T cells. The assay looked at about 97,000 TCR templates in each sample. Data came from immunoSEQ multiplex PCR; TCRdb stores just in-frame clones and leaves some out. The sample shows 100,000 or so clones, 94% of them seen only once. Study-level results: Significantly reduced by siplizumab was the cumulative frequency of alloreactive sequences, namely those traceable to unstimulated CD4+ memory cells. The naive T cell population seemed more diverse than memory cells and seemed a major contributor to the alloresponse. Whether the proliferating Tregs (from siplizumab cultures) were suppressive was not confirmed.

Germline CDR1 and CDR2: LNHDA and SQIVND (reference sequence). This CDR3 is 18 amino acids long. The J segment lost 0 bases and the V segment lost 4 bases, leaving 11 bases of the junction unmatched. Regarding this clone: Its antigen is not identified.

This TCR came from a human donor in good health. This chain uses TRBV19 with TRBJ2-7; TRBD2 agrees at 11 bases. Specimen: non-Treg CD4+ T cells sorted from blood. The CDR3 loop reads CASSRSGLAAQSSYEQYF. DNA of the CDR3: TGTGCCAGTAGTAGATCGGGACTAGCGGCGCAATCCTCCTACGAGCAGTACTTC.